The present entry profiles one T cell receptor (beta chain) with its context. Libraries were prepared by immunoSEQ multiplex PCR; TCRdb keeps only in-frame clonotypes and omits some of them. The table shows 250,000 to 350,000 clones, with 75% to 90% occurring only once. The CDR3 sequence is 17 residues long. The germline gives CDR1 SGHKS, CDR2 YYEKEE (reference sequence). V gave up 2 bases and J gave up 5 bases; unmatched junction bases: 14. The record originates from a study of blood T cell repertoires in COVID-19. Sequenced material: peripheral blood. This sequence originates from a woman in her 50s with COVID-19, enrolled during active disease. V is TRBV5-5 and J is TRBJ2-7, with 9 bases that match TRBD2. The CDR3: CASSFRGGRAELHEQYF. DNA of the CDR3: TGTGCCAGCAGCTTTCGAGGCGGGAGGGCCGAGTTACACGAGCAGTACTTC.